These 4 T cell receptor beta chains share one sample of origin, sequenced in a study of response to subunit inactivated influenza vaccine. MiXCR was run by TCRdb on the RT-PCR reads, yielding one entry per CDR3 protein. Altogether fewer than 550,000 distinct CDR3 sequences are present, roughly 27% being singletons, with the ten largest covering around 1.8%. Sequenced material: CD4+ T cells sorted from PBMCs, taken approximately 5 days after vaccination. Every receptor here comes from a middle-aged man who received an inactivated influenza vaccine.

The CDR3 spells CASSFGGGRVETQYF. The CDR3 DNA reads as TGTGCCAGCAGTTTTGGTGGGGGGAGGGTGGAGACCCAGTACTTC. This chain connects TRBV12-3 or TRBV12-4 to TRBJ2-5, with 7 bases matching TRBD2. The CDR3 runs 15 residues. The trim removed 3 bases at V and 5 bases at J, leaving 9 bases unmatched.

This chain uses TRBV5-1 with TRBJ2-7, with TRBD1 matching 10 bases. The CDR3 loop spans 13 amino acids. Germline V gene lookup returns CDR1 SGHRS and CDR2 YFSETQ. Trimming took 5 bases from V and 5 from J; bases not matched to a gene: 4. CDR3 nucleotide sequence: TGCGCCAGCAGAGGGACAGGGGAAGACGAGCAGTACTTC. Its translation is CASRGTGEDEQYF.

This clonotype appeared a few times. This chain uses TRBV7-8 with TRBJ2-2, with D perhaps matching TRBD1 (6 bases). The CDR3 has 18 amino acids. Germline V gene data show CDR1 as SGHVS and CDR2 as FQNEAQ. Trimming removed 2 bases from V and 5 bases from J, with 21 bases in between. The CDR3 nucleotides read TGTGCCAGCAGCTTAAGGAGGTCACAGGGCTGGGGAACCGGGGAGCTGTTTTTT. The encoded protein is CASSLRRSQGWGTGELFF.

This clonotype was observed at least ten times. V is TRBV4-3 and J is TRBJ2-1; 8 nucleotides match TRBD2. The CDR3 spans 16 residues. Germline CDR1 LGHNA, CDR2 YSLEER. V lost 1 base to trimming and J lost 1 base; unmatched junction nucleotides: 3. CDR3 nucleotides: TGCGCCAGCAGCCAAGGACTAGCGAGGTCCTACAATGAGCAGTTCTTC. It is translated as CASSQGLARSYNEQFF.